A single sample is the source of the 3 T cell receptor beta chains below, sequenced in a study of beta chain features in type 1 diabetes. Findings and limits, study-wide: The study found moderately but significantly shorter TCRB CDR3s in all four CD4+ subsets of Type 1 diabetes patients.

These receptors have no known antigen. The sequenced template was cDNA made from the entire isolated RNA. Here immunoSEQ multiplex PCR was the method, and the copy in TCRdb shows in-frame clones only, minus some. The table includes some 640,000 clones, over 12% detected once. The sequencing sample was made of naive CD4+ T cells from blood. All receptors derive from a man aged 18 to 29 with type 1 diabetes.

Concerning this clone: At one of its ends the junction is not consistent with the germline gene, which may arise from a read error. V usage is TRBV7-7 and J usage is TRBJ2-2; weak D call: TRBD2 (5 bases). The germline V gene has CDR1 SSHAT and CDR2 FNYEAQ (reference sequence). CDR3 length equals 14 residues. The CDR3 reads CASSLGGFTGELFF. CDR3 nucleotides: TGTGCTAGCAGCTTAGGAGGATTCACCGGGGAGCTGTTTTTT.

The V gene is TRBV2, the J gene TRBJ2-1; unclear D gene. The V end was cut by 4 bases, the J end by 0 bases, with 7 bases between. CDR1 is SNHLY, CDR2 FYNNEI, per germline. This CDR3 region has 14 residues. Here the CDR3 reads CASSVDGSYNEQFF. The CDR3 coding sequence is TGTGCCAGCAGTGTGGACGGCTCCTACAATGAGCAGTTCTTC.

The V call is TRBV30, the J call TRBJ1-2, with 7 bases that match TRBD1. Germline trimming cut 0 bases from V and 4 bases from J; bases unmatched to any gene: 5. The germline gives CDR1 GTSNPN, CDR2 SVGIG (reference sequence). This CDR3 is built from 14 residues. The CDR3: CAWSVIGGIYGYTF. The DNA of the CDR3 is TGTGCCTGGAGTGTAATAGGGGGCATCTATGGCTACACCTTC. The entire variable domain, with the rest obtained from reference TRBV30 and TRBJ1-2, is as follows: SQTIHQWPATLVQPVGSPLSLECTVEGTSNPNLYWYRQAAGRGLQLLFYSVGIGQISSEVPQNLSASRPQDRQFILSSKKLLLSDSGFYLCAWSVIGGIYGYTFGSGTRLTVV.